What follows are 19 T cell receptor beta chains derived from one specimen sequenced in a study of CD8 T cells in Susac syndrome. Random hexamers primed reverse transcription of about 0.45 to 1 ug RNA. TCRdb passed the immunoSEQ multiplex PCR reads through MiXCR, listing each CDR3 protein once. The table records 250,000 to 300,000 distinct CDR3 sequences, roughly 85% of them present only once. What was sequenced was CD8+ T cells from PBMCs. Receptors were obtained from a human donor with multiple sclerosis.

The chain carries TRBV11-2 and TRBJ2-1; D tentatively reads TRBD1 or TRBD2 (5 bases each). Deletions cut 8 bases from V and 2 bases from J, with 13 bases between. The CDR3 runs to 14 residues. Germline V gene sequence: CDR1 SGHAT, CDR2 FQNNGV. CDR3 in DNA: TGTGCCAGCCGGGACCCCGCGCCCTACAATGAGCAGTTCTTC. Protein sequence: CASRDPAPYNEQFF. Supplemented by reference TRBV11-2 and TRBJ2-1, the full variable domain reads EAGVAQSPRYKIIEKRQSVAFWCNPISGHATLYWYQQILGQGPKLLIQFQNNGVVDDSQLPKDRFSAERLKGVDSTLKIQPAKLEDSAVYLCASRDPAPYNEQFFGPGTRLTVL.

J is TRBJ2-7 and V is TRBV28; D is unresolved. The CDR3 spans 15 residues. CDR1 MDHEN and CDR2 SYDVKM come from the germline V gene. Trimming cost V 3 bases and J 5 bases, with 17 bases left between them. As DNA, the CDR3 is TGTGCCAGCAGTTTGTTTGTAGAGACTTCGGACGAGCAGTACTTC. Amino acid sequence: CASSLFVETSDEQYF.

V usage is TRBV9 and J usage is TRBJ2-3, with D maybe TRBD1 (6 bases). Germline CDR1 and CDR2: SGDLS and YYNGEE. Trimming removed 0 bases at V and 2 bases at J, with 10 bases between. The CDR3 loop spans 15 amino acids. CDR3 in amino acids: CASSVEDSPTDTQYF. CDR3 bases: TGTGCCAGCAGCGTAGAGGACAGCCCCACAGATACGCAGTATTTT.

The chain recombines TRBV6-6 with TRBJ1-1; 7 bases match TRBD1. CDR3 size: 12 residues. The V segment lost 4 bases and the J segment 6 bases; nucleotides outside the gene matches: 2. Germline V gene data show CDR1 as MNHNY and CDR2 as SVGAGI (reference sequence). The CDR3 nucleotides are TGTGCCAGCAGTTCAGGGGGAGCTGAAGCTTTCTTT. Translating it yields CASSSGGAEAFF.

The V gene is TRBV4-1, the J gene TRBJ1-1, with D possibly TRBD1 on 5 matching bases. V was clipped by 1 base and J by 3 bases, with 9 bases between them. From germline, CDR1 is MGHRA and CDR2 YSYEKL. This CDR3 contains 14 residues. CDR3 bases: TGCGCCAGCAGCCAAGGAGGGGACTACACTGAAGCTTTCTTT. Protein: CASSQGGDYTEAFF.

The J gene is TRBJ2-5, the V gene TRBV4-3, with 9 bases that match TRBD1. Germline V lookup: CDR1 LGHNA, CDR2 YSLEER. Losses at the gene ends were 3 bases for V and 4 bases for J; bases not matched to a gene: 9. The CDR3 is made up of 16 amino acids. DNA of the CDR3: TGCGCCAGCAGCCACACGCCGGGACAGGGTGTAGAGACCCAGTACTTC. This translates into CASSHTPGQGVETQYF.

The V call is TRBV7-9, the J call TRBJ2-5, with D perhaps matching TRBD2 (6 bases). The CDR3 loop spans 15 amino acids. V lost 1 base to trimming and J lost 5 bases, with 14 bases between them. CDR1 SEHNR and CDR2 FQNEAQ come from the germline V gene (reference sequence). The CDR3, as DNA: TGTGCCAGCAGCTTAGGCCTACCGCGGGGCGAGACCCAGTACTTC. Translating it yields CASSLGLPRGETQYF. The complete variable domain, with remaining parts taken from reference TRBV7-9 and TRBJ2-5, reads DTGVSQNPRHKITKRGQNVTFRCDPISEHNRLYWYRQTLGQGPEFLTYFQNEAQLEKSRLLSDRFSAERPKGSFSTLEIQRTEQGDSAMYLCASSLGLPRGETQYFGPGTRLLVL.

The genes are TRBV28 and TRBJ2-7; D not certain. The CDR3 contains 12 residues. The germline V gene encodes CDR1 MDHEN and CDR2 SYDVKM. CDR3 amino acids: CAFGPNLYEQYF. CDR3 DNA: TGTGCTTTCGGGCCTAACCTCTACGAGCAGTACTTC.

The chain carries TRBV6-2 or TRBV6-3 and TRBJ2-2; perhaps D is TRBD1 or TRBD2 (5 bases each). The CDR3 covers 15 residues. Looked up from germline, CDR1 is MNHEY and CDR2 is SVGEGT. Trimming took off 0 bases at V and 6 bases at J, with 11 bases between the two ends. The CDR3 region is CASSYSYGGPGELFF. The CDR3, as DNA: TGTGCCAGCAGTTACTCTTATGGGGGTCCCGGGGAGCTGTTTTTT.

The chain carries TRBV4-3 and TRBJ2-2; D may be TRBD2 (6 bases). Per the germline V gene, CDR1 is LGHNA and CDR2 is YSLEER. The V and J ends lost 0 bases and 1 base respectively, with 21 bases between them. CDR3 length: 20 residues. The CDR3, as DNA: TGCGCCAGCAGCCAAGATGAGGCGGGGTTGAGATCTTGGAACACCGGGGAGCTGTTTTTT. The encoded protein is CASSQDEAGLRSWNTGELFF.

The chain combines TRBV5-6 with TRBJ2-3, with TRBD1 identical over 10 bases. V was clipped by 2 bases and J by 1 base; unmatched bases: 4. Per the germline V gene, CDR1 is SGHDT and CDR2 is YYEEEE. CDR3 size: 16 residues. In DNA, the CDR3 is TGTGCCAGCAGCTTTGGGACAGGGGTTCGCACAGATACGCAGTATTTT. It specifies CASSFGTGVRTDTQYF.

The J gene is TRBJ2-1, the V gene TRBV5-4; 10 nucleotides match TRBD2. Germline trimming cut 4 bases from V and 7 bases from J; bases unmatched to any gene: 8. The CDR3 runs to 15 residues. CDR1 is SGHNT and CDR2 is YYREEE in the germline V gene (reference sequence). For the CDR3, the DNA is TGTGCCAGCAGCGGGCTAGCGGGAGCGGTAAATGAGCAGTTCTTC. The encoded protein is CASSGLAGAVNEQFF.

This clonotype appeared a single time. The J gene is TRBJ2-7, the V gene TRBV29-1, with TRBD2 identical over 8 bases. V shed 4 bases and J 2 bases; nucleotides not matched to a gene: 4. CDR3 length: 13 residues. Germline V gene lookup returns CDR1 SQVTM and CDR2 ANQGSEA. CDR3: CSVVGLGTYEQYF. CDR3 bases: TGCAGCGTTGTGGGACTAGGAACCTACGAGCAGTACTTC.

As for this clonotype: The conserved closing phenylalanine or tryptophan is absent in this CDR3, likely reflecting a read error. The chain couples TRBV7-9 to TRBJ2-7; D is possibly TRBD1 or TRBD2 (5 bases each). Trimming removed 5 bases at V and 3 bases at J, with 17 bases between. The CDR3 spans 15 residues. Germline loops: CDR1 SEHNR, CDR2 FQNEAQ (reference sequence). CDR3 sequence reads: CASSLPRGANYEQYL. The CDR3 region has the DNA TGTGCCAGCAGCCTCCCGAGAGGGGCGAACTACGAGCAGTACCTC.

This sequence joins TRBV20-1 and TRBJ1-1; D is ambiguous. Germline CDR1 is DFQATT and CDR2 is SNEGSKA (reference sequence). This CDR3 has 12 residues. The V and J ends lost 5 bases and 4 bases respectively, with 11 bases between them. CDR3 nucleotides: TGCAGTGCTCGAGCTCCAATCACTGAAGCTTTCTTT. Its protein is CSARAPITEAFF.

The chain links TRBV28 to TRBJ2-1; maybe TRBD2 (6 bases). The CDR3 contains 16 residues. V shed 5 bases and J shed 3 bases, with 17 bases lying between them. Germline V gives CDR1 MDHEN, CDR2 SYDVKM. The CDR3 loop reads CASSLYRESNYNEQFF. As DNA, the CDR3 is TGTGCCAGCAGTCTTTACCGGGAGAGCAACTACAATGAGCAGTTCTTC. Variable domain in full (rest from reference TRBV28 and TRBJ2-1): DVKVTQSSRYLVKRTGEKVFLECVQDMDHENMFWYRQDPGLGLRLIYFSYDVKMKEKGDIPEGYSVSREKKERFSLILESASTNQTSMYLCASSLYRESNYNEQFFGPGTRLTVL.

This clonotype came up once. This chain links TRBV7-6 with TRBJ2-1, with a weak D call TRBD2 (6 bases). The V end lost 0 bases, the J end lost 4 bases, and 22 bases lay between the germline ends. Germline V gives CDR1 SGHVS, CDR2 FNYEAQ. The CDR3 is 19 amino acids. As DNA, the CDR3 is TGTGCCAGCAGCTTAGCATTAATCGGGGGTCTAGCGTCGTACAATGAGCAGTTCTTC. Protein: CASSLALIGGLASYNEQFF.

This rearrangement joins TRBV19 to TRBJ1-2, with TRBD1 matching 7 bases. J was trimmed by 2 bases and V by 7 bases; bases with no gene match: 4. CDR1 LNHDA and CDR2 SQIVND come from the germline V gene (reference sequence). The CDR3 has 13 amino acids. The CDR3 DNA follows: TGTGCCAGTATCGGACAGGAGAACTATGGCTACACCTTC. Encoded protein: CASIGQENYGYTF.

This sequence joins TRBV6-2 or TRBV6-3 and TRBJ2-3, with TRBD2 matching over 12 bases. V was pared by 6 bases and J by 3 bases, with 7 bases of the junction left unmatched. This CDR3 comprises 16 residues. The germline gives CDR1 MNHEY, CDR2 SVGEGT. CDR3 nucleotide sequence: TGTGCCAGCAGCAAACTAGCGGGAGGTGGAACAGATACGCAGTATTTT. Its protein is CASSKLAGGGTDTQYF.